This record concerns one TCR beta chain sequence. This specimen belongs to a study of shared clonotypes between healthy human individuals. Repertoires were generated with immunoSEQ multiplex PCR, while TCRdb's copy carries only in-frame clones and drops some. Altogether about 2.3 million clones are present, just over 90% being singletons, with the ten largest covering 0.39%. J lost 6 bases, V lost 4 bases, and 9 bases had no gene match. This CDR3 contains 14 residues. The V gene's germline CDR1 is SGHRS and CDR2 YFSETQ. The sequencing input was naive CD4+ T cells from PBMCs. Subset defined: CD45RA+ positively selected. The chain carries TRBV5-1 and TRBJ1-2, with 7 bases aligning to TRBD1. The sequence derives from a man younger than 35 in good health. Some clones in this sample may be carry-over from other donors' samples. The CDR3, as DNA: TGCGCCAGCAGCATTGACAGGGTGGGCGATGGCTACACCTTC. It encodes CASSIDRVGDGYTF.